A single T cell receptor (beta chain) is shown here with its context. What it recognizes is unknown. This sample was taken from a study of T cell responses to AZD1222 COVID-19 vaccine. Overall study findings and caveats: Spike-specific TCR breadth and depth both grew after two AZD1222 doses. Clonal diversity may have been underestimated, and the donors were mostly white British, with more females than males. All repertoire sampling was performed exclusively after the peak T cell response.

The length of the CDR3 is 13 residues. V was cut by 2 bases and J by 2 bases, with 7 bases left in between. Per germline, CDR1 SGDLS and CDR2 YYNGEE. Measured with immunoSEQ multiplex PCR; TCRdb has only the in-frame clones, and not every one. The sample has over 150,000 clones, about 91% seen once. The rearrangement joins TRBV9 to TRBJ1-1; D is unresolved. Sequencing was performed on peripheral blood, taken on day 0 of MenACWY control vaccination. This TCR came from an adult in good health. This CDR3 is CASSVEINTEAFF. In nucleotides, the CDR3 is TGTGCCAGCAGCGTCGAGATAAACACTGAAGCTTTCTTT.